This is a list of T cell receptor beta chains from one sample in a study of beta chain features in type 1 diabetes. Profiling relied on immunoSEQ multiplex PCR, and the TCRdb table lists in-frame clones only, not all of them. Of about 340,000 clones listed, roughly 8% are singletons. Sequencing was done on a sample of central memory CD4+ T cells from blood. The receptor set was obtained from a young woman in good health. CDR3s include the opening cysteine and the closing phenylalanine or tryptophan. The D gene is left open where the match is weak. A row's size may be missing; if present it is once, few, many or a size class.

>few|TRBV7-8|.|TRBJ2-7
CASSLTPGINEQYF
TGTGCCAGCAGCTTAACCCCAGGGATCAACGAGCAGTACTTC
>few|TRBV29-1|TRBD1|TRBJ2-7
CSVGSGTGGGSEQYF
TGCAGCGTGGGATCCGGGACAGGGGGCGGGAGCGAGCAGTACTTC
>.|TRBV6-1|.|TRBJ2-3
CASSEADDVGDTQYF
TGTGCCAGCAGTGAAGCAGATGACGTTGGAGATACGCAGTATTTT
>.|TRBV6-1|TRBD2|TRBJ2-7
CASSRLGGFYEQYF
TGTGCCAGCAGTCGTCTGGGGGGGTTTTACGAGCAGTACTTC
>.|TRBV7-3|TRBD2|TRBJ2-1
CASSLMAGGYNEQFF
TGTGCCAGCAGCTTAATGGCGGGAGGTTACAATGAGCAGTTCTTC
>few|TRBV5-1|TRBD2|TRBJ2-1
CASSLRPGGPPEQFF
TGCGCCAGCAGCTTGAGGCCGGGAGGGCCACCAGAGCAGTTCTTC
>.|TRBV29-1|.|TRBJ1-2
CSAQMRTANYGYTF
TGCAGCGCCCAGATGAGGACAGCTAACTATGGCTACACCTTC
>.|TRBV9|.|TRBJ2-7
CASSPRLGALHEQYF
TGTGCCAGCAGCCCTAGACTAGGGGCGCTCCACGAGCAGTACTTC
>.|TRBV4-2|TRBD1|TRBJ1-4
CASSHLGTANNEKLFF
TGTGCCAGCAGCCACCTCGGGACAGCGAATAATGAAAAACTGTTTTTT
>.|TRBV9|.|TRBJ1-4
CASGGPIDEKLFF
TGTGCCAGCGGAGGGCCTATCGATGAAAAACTGTTTTTT
>.|TRBV15|.|TRBJ1-4
CATSRVGPTNEKLFF
TGTGCCACCAGCAGAGTAGGACCAACTAATGAAAAACTGTTTTTT
>once|TRBV5-4|TRBD1|TRBJ1-1
CASSSGQLNTEAFF
TGTGCCAGCAGCTCGGGACAGTTGAACACTGAAGCTTTCTTT
>.|TRBV5-1|TRBD2|TRBJ2-3
CASRESGRGLDTQYF
TGCGCCAGCAGAGAAAGCGGGAGAGGGCTGGATACGCAGTATTTT
>.|TRBV19|TRBD1|TRBJ2-2
CASKEGQGTGELFF
TGTGCCAGTAAGGAGGGACAGGGAACCGGGGAGCTGTTTTTT
>few|TRBV4-1|.|TRBJ2-7
CASSQDRSGRRNEQYF
TGCGCCAGCAGCCAAGATAGGAGTGGGAGAAGAAACGAGCAGTACTTC
>few|TRBV4-3|TRBD1|TRBJ1-3
CASSQGQGYGNTIYF
TGCGCCAGCAGCCAAGGACAGGGGTATGGAAACACCATATATTTT
>many|TRBV7-9|TRBD1|TRBJ2-7
CASRAPGQGAMEQYF
TGTGCCAGCAGGGCACCGGGACAGGGGGCAATGGAGCAGTACTTC
>.|TRBV20-1|.|TRBJ2-1
CSIQWGEQFF
TGCAGTATCCAGTGGGGTGAGCAGTTCTTC
>.|TRBV4-3|.|TRBJ1-1
CASSQDSGGTEAFF
TGCGCCAGCAGCCAAGATTCCGGGGGCACTGAAGCTTTCTTT
>.|TRBV7-9|.|TRBJ2-5
CASSSRGETQYF
TGTGCCAGCAGCTCCCGCGGAGAGACCCAGTACTTC
>many|TRBV9|.|TRBJ2-7
CASSAGSRGTYEQYF
TGTGCCAGCAGCGCGGGGTCCCGCGGAACCTACGAGCAGTACTTC
>.|TRBV27|.|TRBJ1-3
CASSLRDTGNTIYF
TGTGCCAGCAGTTTAAGGGACACTGGAAACACCATATATTTT
>.|TRBV18|.|TRBJ1-1
CASSLQVGEGGSEAFF
TGTGCCAGCTCACTCCAGGTGGGAGAGGGCGGCTCTGAAGCTTTCTTT
>many|TRBV11-2|.|TRBJ2-3
CASSLIALSTDTQYF
TGTGCCAGCAGCCTTATAGCTTTAAGCACAGATACGCAGTATTTT
>few|TRBV7-8|.|TRBJ2-1
CASSPRTVSYNEQFF
TGTGCCAGCAGCCCGCGGACGGTTTCCTACAATGAGCAGTTCTTC
>few|TRBV7-9|TRBD2|TRBJ2-5
CASSRWASGKQETQYF
TGTGCCAGCAGCAGATGGGCTAGCGGGAAACAAGAGACCCAGTACTTC
>.|TRBV28|TRBD2|TRBJ2-3
CASSLGGLAGGTDTQYF
TGTGCCAGCAGTTTGGGCGGACTAGCGGGAGGCACAGATACGCAGTATTTT
>many|TRBV5-1|TRBD2|TRBJ2-1
CASSPRTSGREYNEQFF
TGCGCCAGCAGCCCCCGGACTAGCGGGAGGGAGTACAATGAGCAGTTCTTC
>few|TRBV18|.|TRBJ2-7
CASAGRVRSYEQYF
TGTGCCAGCGCAGGGAGAGTCCGCTCCTACGAGCAGTACTTC
>many|TRBV25-1|.|TRBJ2-5
CASSHRVGVETQYF
TGTGCCAGCAGCCACCGGGTAGGGGTTGAGACCCAGTACTTC
>many|TRBV5-4|.|TRBJ2-4
CASSIDGSTAKNIQYF
TGTGCCAGCAGCATCGACGGGAGTACGGCCAAAAACATTCAGTACTTC
>.|TRBV18|TRBD2|TRBJ2-3
CASSQRETLDTQYF
TGTGCCAGCTCACAGCGGGAGACGTTGGATACGCAGTATTTT
>few|TRBV5-4|TRBD2|TRBJ2-3
CASSSGLGTDTQYF
TGTGCCAGCAGCTCGGGACTAGGGACAGATACGCAGTATTTT
>.|TRBV5-4|.|TRBJ2-5
CASSRKGETQYF
TGTGCCAGCAGCCGTAAGGGGGAGACCCAGTACTTC
>.|TRBV28|TRBD2|TRBJ2-5
CASTATGGVITQYF
TGTGCCAGCACCGCTACGGGAGGAGTCATTACCCAGTACTTC
>few|TRBV7-6|.|TRBJ2-3
CASSGQTDTQYF
TGTGCCAGCAGCGGGCAAACAGATACGCAGTATTTT
>.|TRBV29-1|TRBD2|TRBJ2-3
CSVESGADTQYF
TGCAGCGTTGAAAGCGGGGCAGATACGCAGTATTTT
>.|TRBV11-2|TRBD1|TRBJ1-2
CASSTGQNYGYTF
TGTGCCAGCAGCACGGGACAGAACTATGGCTACACCTTC
>.|TRBV4-1|TRBD1|TRBJ1-2
CASSQTPDRAGSYGYTF
TGCGCCAGCAGCCAAACCCCCGACAGGGCAGGGAGCTATGGCTACACCTTC
>.|TRBV7-2|TRBD1|TRBJ2-7
CASSAYNTGAYEQYF
TGTGCCAGCAGCGCATACAATACAGGGGCCTACGAGCAGTACTTC